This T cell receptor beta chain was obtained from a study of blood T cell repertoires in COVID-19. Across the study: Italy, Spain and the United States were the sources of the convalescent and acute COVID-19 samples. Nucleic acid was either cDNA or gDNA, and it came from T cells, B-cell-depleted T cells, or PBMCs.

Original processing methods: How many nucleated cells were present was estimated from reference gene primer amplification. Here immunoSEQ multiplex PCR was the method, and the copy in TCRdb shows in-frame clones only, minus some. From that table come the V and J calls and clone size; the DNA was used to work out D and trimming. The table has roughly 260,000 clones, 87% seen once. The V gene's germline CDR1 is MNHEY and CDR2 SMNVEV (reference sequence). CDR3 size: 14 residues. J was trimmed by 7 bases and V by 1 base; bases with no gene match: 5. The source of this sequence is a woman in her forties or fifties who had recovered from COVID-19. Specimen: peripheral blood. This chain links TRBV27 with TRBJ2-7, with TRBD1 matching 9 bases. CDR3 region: CASSLLGQGGEQYF. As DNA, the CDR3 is TGTGCCAGCAGTTTATTGGGACAGGGTGGGGAGCAGTACTTC.